This T cell receptor beta chain was profiled in a study of cytomegalovirus exposure and HLA in healthy donors. Background on the study: Researchers previously reported finding about 110 million unique TCR beta sequences from 150 million to 200 million T cells. Tens of millions of unique TCRs from HLA-typed donors made up an early data release.

The PCR employed 60 Vbeta primers together with 13 Jbeta primers. TCRdb keeps only in-frame clones here, not all; method: immunoSEQ multiplex PCR. Counted here are 100,000 to 120,000 clones, over 60% occurring once; the ten biggest clones make up roughly 1.3%. The sequence derives from a woman under 40 in good health and CMV-seronegative. Material: PBMCs.

The CDR3 coding sequence is TGTGCCAGCAGCGAACGGGTCACCACGCAGTATTTT. Protein: CASSERVTTQYF. The chain couples TRBV7-9 to TRBJ2-3; no definite D call. This CDR3 is 12 amino acids long. CDR1 SEHNR and CDR2 FQNEAQ come from the germline V gene (reference sequence). V gave up 5 bases and J gave up 9 bases, with 12 bases separating them.